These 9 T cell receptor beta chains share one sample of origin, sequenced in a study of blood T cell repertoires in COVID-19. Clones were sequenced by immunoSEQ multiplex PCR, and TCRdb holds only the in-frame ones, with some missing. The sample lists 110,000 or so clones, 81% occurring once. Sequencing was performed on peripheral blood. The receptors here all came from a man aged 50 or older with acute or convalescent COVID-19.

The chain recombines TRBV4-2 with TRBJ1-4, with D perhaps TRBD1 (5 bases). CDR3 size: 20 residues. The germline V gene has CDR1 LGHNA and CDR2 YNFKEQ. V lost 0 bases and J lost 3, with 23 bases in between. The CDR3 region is CASSQDRRDRDSSANEKLFF. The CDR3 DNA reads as TGTGCCAGCAGCCAAGATAGGCGGGACCGAGACAGTTCGGCTAATGAAAAACTGTTTTTT.

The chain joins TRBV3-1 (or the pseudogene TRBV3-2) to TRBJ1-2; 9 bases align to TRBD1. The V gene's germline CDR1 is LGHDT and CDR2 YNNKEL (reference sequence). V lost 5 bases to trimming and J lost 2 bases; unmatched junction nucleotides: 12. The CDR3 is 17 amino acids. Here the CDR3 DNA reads TGTGCCAGCAGCTTCTACCTTCGGACAGGGGCAAACTATGGCTACACCTTC. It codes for CASSFYLRTGANYGYTF.

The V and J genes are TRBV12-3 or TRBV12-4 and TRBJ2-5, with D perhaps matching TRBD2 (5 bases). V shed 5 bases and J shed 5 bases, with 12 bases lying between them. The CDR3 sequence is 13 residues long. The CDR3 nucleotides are TGTGCCAGCAGTCCACATACGGGGGAGACCCAGTACTTC. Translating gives CASSPHTGETQYF.

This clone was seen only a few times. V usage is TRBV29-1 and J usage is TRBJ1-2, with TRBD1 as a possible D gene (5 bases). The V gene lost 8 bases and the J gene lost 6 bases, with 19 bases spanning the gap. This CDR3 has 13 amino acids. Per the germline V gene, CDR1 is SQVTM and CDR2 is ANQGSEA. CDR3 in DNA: TGCAGCACCCTCGGTGGGACTTACCATGGCTACACCTTC. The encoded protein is CSTLGGTYHGYTF.

The CDR3 region has the DNA TGTGCCAGCAGCTTAATGGGCGGGACAGCCTACGAGCAGTACTTC. Protein product: CASSLMGGTAYEQYF. The rearrangement links TRBV7-3 to TRBJ2-7, with D possibly TRBD1 on 7 matching bases. Trimming took off 1 base at V and 2 bases at J, with 12 bases between the two ends. There are 15 residues in the CDR3. Germline V gene lookup returns CDR1 SGHTA and CDR2 FQGTGA.

The CDR3 loop reads CASRQGKTQYF. In nucleotides, the CDR3 is TGTGCCAGCCGCCAGGGAAAGACCCAGTACTTC. The chain recombines TRBV2 with TRBJ2-5; D is perhaps TRBD1 (5 bases). V was clipped by 8 bases and J by 6 bases, with 10 bases between them. CDR3 size: 11 residues. Germline values: CDR1 SNHLY, CDR2 FYNNEI.

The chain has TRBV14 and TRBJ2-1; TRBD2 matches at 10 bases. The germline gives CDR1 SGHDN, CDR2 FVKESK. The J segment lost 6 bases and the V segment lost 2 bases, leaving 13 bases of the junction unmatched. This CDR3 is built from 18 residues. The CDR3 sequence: CASSQRLAGATPRNEQFF. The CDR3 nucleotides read TGTGCCAGCAGCCAAAGGCTAGCGGGGGCCACCCCCCGCAATGAGCAGTTCTTC.

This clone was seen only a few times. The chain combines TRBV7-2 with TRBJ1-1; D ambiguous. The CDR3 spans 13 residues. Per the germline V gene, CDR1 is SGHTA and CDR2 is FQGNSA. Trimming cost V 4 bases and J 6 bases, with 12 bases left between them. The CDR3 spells CASSSTQLAEAFF. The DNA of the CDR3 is TGTGCCAGCAGCTCGACTCAATTGGCTGAAGCTTTCTTT.

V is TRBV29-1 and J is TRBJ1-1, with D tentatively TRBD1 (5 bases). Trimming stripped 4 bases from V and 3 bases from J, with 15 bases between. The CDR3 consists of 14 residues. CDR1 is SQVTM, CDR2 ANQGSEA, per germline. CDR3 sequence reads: CSVVKGLGDTEAFF. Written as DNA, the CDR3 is TGCAGCGTTGTGAAGGGGCTTGGGGACACTGAAGCTTTCTTT.